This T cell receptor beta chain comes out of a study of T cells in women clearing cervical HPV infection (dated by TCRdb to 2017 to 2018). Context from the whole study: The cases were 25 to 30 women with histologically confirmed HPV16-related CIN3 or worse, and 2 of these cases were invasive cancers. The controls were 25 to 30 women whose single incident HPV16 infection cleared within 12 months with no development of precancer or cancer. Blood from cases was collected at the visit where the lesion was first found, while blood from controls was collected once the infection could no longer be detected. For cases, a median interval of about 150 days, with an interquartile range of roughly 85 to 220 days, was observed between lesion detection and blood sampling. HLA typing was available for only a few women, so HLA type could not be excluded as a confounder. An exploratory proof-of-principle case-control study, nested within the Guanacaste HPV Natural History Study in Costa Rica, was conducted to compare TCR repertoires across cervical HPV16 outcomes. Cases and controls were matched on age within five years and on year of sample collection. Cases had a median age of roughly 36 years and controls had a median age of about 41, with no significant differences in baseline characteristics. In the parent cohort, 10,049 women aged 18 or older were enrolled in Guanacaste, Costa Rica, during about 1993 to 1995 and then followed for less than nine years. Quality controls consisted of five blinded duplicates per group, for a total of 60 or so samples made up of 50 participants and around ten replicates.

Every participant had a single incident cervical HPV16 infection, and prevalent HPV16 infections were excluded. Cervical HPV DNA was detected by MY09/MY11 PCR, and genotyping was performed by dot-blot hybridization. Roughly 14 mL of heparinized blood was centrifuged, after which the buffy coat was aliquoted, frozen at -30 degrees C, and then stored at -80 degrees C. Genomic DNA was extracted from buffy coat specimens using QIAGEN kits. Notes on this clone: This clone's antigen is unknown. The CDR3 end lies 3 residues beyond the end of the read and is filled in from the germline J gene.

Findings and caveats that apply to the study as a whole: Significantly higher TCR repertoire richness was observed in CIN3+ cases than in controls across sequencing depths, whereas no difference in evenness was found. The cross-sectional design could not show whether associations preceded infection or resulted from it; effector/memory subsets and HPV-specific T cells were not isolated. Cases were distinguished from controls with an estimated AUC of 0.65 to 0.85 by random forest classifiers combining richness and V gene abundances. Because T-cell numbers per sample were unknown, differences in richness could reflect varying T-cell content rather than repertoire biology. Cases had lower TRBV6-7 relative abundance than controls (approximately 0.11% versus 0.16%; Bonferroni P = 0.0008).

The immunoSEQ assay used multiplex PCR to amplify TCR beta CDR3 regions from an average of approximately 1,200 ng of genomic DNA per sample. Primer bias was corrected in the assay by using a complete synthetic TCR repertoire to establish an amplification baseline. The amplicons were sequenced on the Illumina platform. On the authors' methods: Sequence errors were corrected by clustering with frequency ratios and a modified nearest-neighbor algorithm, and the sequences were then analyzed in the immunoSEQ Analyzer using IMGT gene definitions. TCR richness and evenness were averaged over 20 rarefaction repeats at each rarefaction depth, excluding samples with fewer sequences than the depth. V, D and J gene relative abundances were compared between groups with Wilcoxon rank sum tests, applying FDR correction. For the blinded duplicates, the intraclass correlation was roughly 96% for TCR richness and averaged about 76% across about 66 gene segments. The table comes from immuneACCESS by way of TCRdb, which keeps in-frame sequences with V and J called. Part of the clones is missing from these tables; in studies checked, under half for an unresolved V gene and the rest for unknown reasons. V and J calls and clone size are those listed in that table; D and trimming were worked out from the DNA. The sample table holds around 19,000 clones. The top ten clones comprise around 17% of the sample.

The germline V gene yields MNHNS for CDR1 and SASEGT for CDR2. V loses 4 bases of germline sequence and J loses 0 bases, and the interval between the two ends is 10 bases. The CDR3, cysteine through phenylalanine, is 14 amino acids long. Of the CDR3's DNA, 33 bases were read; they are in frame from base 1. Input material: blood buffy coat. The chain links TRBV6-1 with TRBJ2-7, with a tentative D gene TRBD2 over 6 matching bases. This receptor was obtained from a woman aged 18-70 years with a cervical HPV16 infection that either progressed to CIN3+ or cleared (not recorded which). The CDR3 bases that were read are TGTGCCAGCAGTGGGACTACGATCTCCTACGAG. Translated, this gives CASSGTTISYE. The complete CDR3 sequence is CASSGTTISYEQYF.